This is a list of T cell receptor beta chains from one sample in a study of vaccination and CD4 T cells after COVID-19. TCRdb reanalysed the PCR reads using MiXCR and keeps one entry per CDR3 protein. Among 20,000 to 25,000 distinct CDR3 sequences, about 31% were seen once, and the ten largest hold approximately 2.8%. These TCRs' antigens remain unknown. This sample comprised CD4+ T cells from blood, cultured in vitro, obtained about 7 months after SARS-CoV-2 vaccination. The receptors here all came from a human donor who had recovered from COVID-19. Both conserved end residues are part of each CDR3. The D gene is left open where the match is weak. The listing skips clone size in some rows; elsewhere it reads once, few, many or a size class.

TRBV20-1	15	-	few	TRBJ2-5	TGCAGTGCACCCGGACAGACCTTTGGGCAAGAGACCCAGTACTTC	CSAPGQTFGQETQYF
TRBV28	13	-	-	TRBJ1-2	TGTGCCAGCAGTTTAGAACAGCCTTATGGCTACACCTTC	CASSLEQPYGYTF
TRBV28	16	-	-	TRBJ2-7	TGTGCCAGCAGTGCCTCGGTTATAGACACATCCTACGAGCAGTACTTC	CASSASVIDTSYEQYF
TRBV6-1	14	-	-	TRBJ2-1	TGTGCCAGCAGTGTAGACAGGCGGTACAATGAGCAGTTCTTC	CASSVDRRYNEQFF
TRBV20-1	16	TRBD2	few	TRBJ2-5	TGCAGTGCTAAACTAGCGGGAGTTGGTCGCCAAGAGACCCAGTACTTC	CSAKLAGVGRQETQYF
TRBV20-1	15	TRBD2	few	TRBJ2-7	TGCAGTGCTAGACCCGGGACTAGCGGGAGGGAGGAGCAGTACTTC	CSARPGTSGREEQYF
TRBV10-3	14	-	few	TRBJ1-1	TGTGCCATCAGCTCAGGGGAAGGGAACACTGAAGCTTTCTTT	CAISSGEGNTEAFF
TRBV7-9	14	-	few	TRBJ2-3	TGTGCCAGCAGCCCCAGCGGGAGCACAGATACGCAGTATTTT	CASSPSGSTDTQYF
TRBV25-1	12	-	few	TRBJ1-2	TGTGCCAGCAGGGCGGACCTGGGGGGCTACACCTTC	CASRADLGGYTF
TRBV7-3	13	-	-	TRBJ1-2	TGTGCCAGCAGCTACGGACCGGGTCATGGCTACACCTTC	CASSYGPGHGYTF
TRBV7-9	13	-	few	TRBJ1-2	TGTGCCAGCAGCTCCCCCGGGAACTATGGCTACACCTTC	CASSSPGNYGYTF
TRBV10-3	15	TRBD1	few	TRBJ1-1	TGTGCCATCAGTGTCTGGGGACAGGGGAACACTGAAGCTTTCTTT	CAISVWGQGNTEAFF
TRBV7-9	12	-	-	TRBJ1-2	TGTGCCAGCAGCTTTGAGAACTATGGCTACACCTTC	CASSFENYGYTF
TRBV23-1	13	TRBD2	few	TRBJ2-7	TGCGCCAGGGGGGGGGGGGAGCCCTACGAGCAGTACTTC	CARGGGEPYEQYF
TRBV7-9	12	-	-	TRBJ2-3	TGTGCCAGCAGCTTAGTAGTTGGTACGCAGTATTTT	CASSLVVGTQYF
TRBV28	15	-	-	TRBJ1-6	TGTGCCAGCAGTTTAGGACCCAGGGGCGATTCACCCCTCCACTTT	CASSLGPRGDSPLHF
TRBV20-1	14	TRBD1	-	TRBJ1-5	TGCAGTGCTAGGCATGGGACAGGGTATCAGCCCCAGCATTTT	CSARHGTGYQPQHF
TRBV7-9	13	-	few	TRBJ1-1	TGTGCCAGCAGTGTGATGACAGGATCTGAAGCTTTCTTT	CASSVMTGSEAFF
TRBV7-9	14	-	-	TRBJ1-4	TGTGCCAGCAGCCAAGGGGGAGGTAATGAAAAACTGTTTTTT	CASSQGGGNEKLFF
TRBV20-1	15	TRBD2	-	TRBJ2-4	TGCAGTGCTCATCGCGGGGGAGTCGGCAAAAACATTCAGTACTTC	CSAHRGGVGKNIQYF
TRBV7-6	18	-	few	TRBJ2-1	TGTGCCAGCAGCTACGGGACCGGGACGAACCGATACCGCAATGAGCAGTTCTTC	CASSYGTGTNRYRNEQFF
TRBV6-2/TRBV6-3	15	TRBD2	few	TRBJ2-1	TGTGCCAGCAGCCATGAGATAGCGGGATCCAATGAGCAGTTCTTC	CASSHEIAGSNEQFF
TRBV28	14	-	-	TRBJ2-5	TGTGCCAGCAGTCCCCAAAGGTTGGGAGAGACCCAGTACTTC	CASSPQRLGETQYF
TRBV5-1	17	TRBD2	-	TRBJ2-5	TGCGCCAGCAGCTCGGTAGTGGGACTAGCGGGAGCGGAGACCCAGTACTTC	CASSSVVGLAGAETQYF
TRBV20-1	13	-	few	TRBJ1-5	TGCAGTGCGGGTGGTCGGCAGAATCAGCCCCAGCATTTT	CSAGGRQNQPQHF
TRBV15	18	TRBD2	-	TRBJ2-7	TGTGCCACCAGCCTCGGGACTAGCGGGAGACGAATGGGGTACGAGCAGTACTTC	CATSLGTSGRRMGYEQYF
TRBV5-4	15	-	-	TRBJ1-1	TGTGCCAGCAGCTTGGCCGGGGGCATGAACACTGAAGCTTTCTTT	CASSLAGGMNTEAFF
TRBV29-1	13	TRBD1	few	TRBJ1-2	TGCAGCGTCGTAGGACAGGACTTCTATGGCTACACCTTC	CSVVGQDFYGYTF
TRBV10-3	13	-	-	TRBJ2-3	TGTGCCATCAGTGAGTCTGAGTCAGATACGCAGTATTTT	CAISESESDTQYF
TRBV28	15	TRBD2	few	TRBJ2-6	TGTGCCAGCAGTCGGGGGGGGACTGGGGCCAACGTCCTGACTTTC	CASSRGGTGANVLTF
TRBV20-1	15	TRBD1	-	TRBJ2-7	TGCAGTGCCAACCTCGCCGGGACAGGGGGCGCCGAGCAGTACTTC	CSANLAGTGGAEQYF
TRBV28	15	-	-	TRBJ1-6	TGTGCCAGCAGTGGAGGGACCGAATATAATTCACCCCTCCACTTT	CASSGGTEYNSPLHF
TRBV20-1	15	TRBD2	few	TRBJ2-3	TGCAGTGCCCTGGGTGGTAGCGGGGTCACAGATACGCAGTATTTT	CSALGGSGVTDTQYF
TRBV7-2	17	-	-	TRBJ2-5	TGTGCCAGCAGCAAACATTCTAGCTGGGGGTTAAGAGAGACCCAGTACTTC	CASSKHSSWGLRETQYF
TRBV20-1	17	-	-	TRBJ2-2	TGCAGTGCTAGAGGGGTCCTGGGGACGGGAAACACCGGGGAGCTGTTTTTT	CSARGVLGTGNTGELFF
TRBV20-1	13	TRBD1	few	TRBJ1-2	TGCAGTGCTACACAGGGGTGGGAGTCTGGCTACACCTTC	CSATQGWESGYTF
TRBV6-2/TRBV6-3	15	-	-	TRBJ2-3	TGTGCCAGCAGTTACCCGGGACCCGCCACAGATACGCAGTATTTT	CASSYPGPATDTQYF
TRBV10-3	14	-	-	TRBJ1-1	TGTGCCATCAGTGAAGGGGAATTGAACACTGAAGCTTTCTTT	CAISEGELNTEAFF
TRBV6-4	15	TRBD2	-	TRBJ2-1	TGTGCCAGCAGTGACTCGTCTAGCGGGATTGATGAGCAGTTCTTC	CASSDSSSGIDEQFF
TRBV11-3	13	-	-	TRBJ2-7	TGTGCCAGCAGCTTAGGCGCAGGGTCCGAGCAGTACTTC	CASSLGAGSEQYF
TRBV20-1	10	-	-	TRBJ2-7	TGCAGTCCAGGATCCTACGAGCAGTACTTC	CSPGSYEQYF
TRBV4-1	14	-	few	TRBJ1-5	TGCGCCAGCAGCCAAGCCAGGGCAAATCAGCCCCAGCATTTT	CASSQARANQPQHF
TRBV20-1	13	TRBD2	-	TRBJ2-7	TGCAGTGCTACAGGCGGGAGGTCCTACGAGCAGTACTTC	CSATGGRSYEQYF
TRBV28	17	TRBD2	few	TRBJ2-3	TGTGCCAGCAGTTTAGAGGCTAGCGGAACTAGCACAGATACGCAGTATTTT	CASSLEASGTSTDTQYF
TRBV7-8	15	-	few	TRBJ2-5	TGTGCCAGCAGCTTAGCCCAGGGAGGCGTAAAGACCCAGTACTTC	CASSLAQGGVKTQYF
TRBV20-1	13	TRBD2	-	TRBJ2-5	TGCAGTGCTATGGCGGGAGTGGGGGAGACCCAGTACTTC	CSAMAGVGETQYF
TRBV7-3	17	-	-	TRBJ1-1	TGTGCCAGCAGGTCCGCGGCGGCAGGGCCGGGGAACACTGAAGCTTTCTTT	CASRSAAAGPGNTEAFF
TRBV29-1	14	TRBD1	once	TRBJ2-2	TGCAGCGTTGATAACAGGGGTGACACCGGGGAGCTGTTTTTT	CSVDNRGDTGELFF
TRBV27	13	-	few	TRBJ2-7	TGTGCCAGCAGTCTTACAAGCTCCTACGAGCAGTACTTC	CASSLTSSYEQYF
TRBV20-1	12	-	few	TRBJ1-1	TGCAGTGCTAGAGATATGAGTACTGAAGCTTTCTTT	CSARDMSTEAFF
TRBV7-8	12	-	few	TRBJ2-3	TGTGCCAGCAGCTCCTTTGGGGATACGCAGTATTTT	CASSSFGDTQYF
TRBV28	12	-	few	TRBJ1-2	TGTGCCAGCAGTTTCAGCTTCTATGGCTACACCTTC	CASSFSFYGYTF
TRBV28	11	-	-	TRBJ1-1	TGTGCCAGCAGTTTTCCGGCTGAAGCTTTCTTT	CASSFPAEAFF
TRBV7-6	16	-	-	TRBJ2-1	TGTGCCAGCAGCAGGCTAGCGCCAAGCTCCTACAATGAGCAGTTCTTC	CASSRLAPSSYNEQFF
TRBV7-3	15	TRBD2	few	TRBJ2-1	TGTGCCAGCAGCTTAGAGCTAGCGGGGGGCGATGAGCAGTTCTTC	CASSLELAGGDEQFF
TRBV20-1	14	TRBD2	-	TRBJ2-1	TGCAGTGCTAGGGCGGGAGGGATGGTAGGTGAGCAGTTCTTC	CSARAGGMVGEQFF
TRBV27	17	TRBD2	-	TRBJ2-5	TGTGCCAGCAGCCAAACCGGGACTAGCGGGAACCAAGAGACCCAGTACTTC	CASSQTGTSGNQETQYF
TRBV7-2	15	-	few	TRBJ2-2	TGTGCCAGCAGCTCGCACACCCGGGGGACCGGGGAGCTGTTTTTT	CASSSHTRGTGELFF
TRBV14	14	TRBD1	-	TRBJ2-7	TGTGCCAGCAGCCCTTGGACAGGGGTTCGCGAGCAGTACTTC	CASSPWTGVREQYF